These T cell receptor beta chains were read from a single sample in a study of T cell responses to AZD1222 COVID-19 vaccine. TCRdb keeps only in-frame clones here, not all; method: immunoSEQ multiplex PCR. This table has some 120,000 clones, around nine tenths appearing once. Specimen: peripheral blood, collected on day 0 of AZD1222 vaccination. The receptors come from an adult in good health. The CDR3 runs from the conserved cysteine through the conserved F or W. The D gene is left open where the match is weak. Clone size is stated in some rows and not others, as once, few, many or a class when expanded.

D gene: .; clone size: .; V gene: TRBV27; J gene: TRBJ1-2; CDR3 protein: CASSTDAIYGYTF
D gene: .; clone size: .; V gene: TRBV19; J gene: TRBJ1-5; CDR3 protein: CASSIRVGSVFTQHF
D gene: TRBD1; clone size: once; V gene: TRBV27; J gene: TRBJ1-1; CDR3 protein: CASSGGWTGLVGAFF
D gene: .; clone size: .; V gene: TRBV7-8; J gene: TRBJ1-2; CDR3 protein: CASSLLASGSNTYYTF
D gene: .; clone size: .; V gene: TRBV19; J gene: TRBJ2-7; CDR3 protein: CASRPQQGSYEQYF
D gene: TRBD1; clone size: .; V gene: TRBV6-5; J gene: TRBJ1-1; CDR3 protein: CASIPGQANTEAFF
D gene: .; clone size: .; V gene: TRBV12-3/TRBV12-4; J gene: TRBJ1-2; CDR3 protein: CASSAQDSYGYTF
D gene: TRBD1; clone size: .; V gene: TRBV4-1; J gene: TRBJ1-2; CDR3 protein: CASSLFSTGGWLANYGYTF
D gene: .; clone size: .; V gene: TRBV3-1/TRBV3-2; J gene: TRBJ1-1; CDR3 protein: CASSHRVGEAFF
D gene: .; clone size: .; V gene: TRBV4-3; J gene: TRBJ1-3; CDR3 protein: CASSQDFRVSEGNTIYF